This T cell receptor (beta chain) was found in a study of blood T cell repertoires in COVID-19. Study-wide context: The cDNA or gDNA used as material had been derived from T cells, B-cell-depleted T cells, or PBMCs.

TCRdb keeps only in-frame clones here, not all; method: immunoSEQ multiplex PCR. The sample records 70,000 or so clones, roughly 82% being singletons. Germline V gene sequence: CDR1 WSHSY, CDR2 SAAADI. V was trimmed by 2 bases and J by 5 bases, leaving 7 bases between them. CDR3 length equals 13 residues. The sample consisted of peripheral blood. This TCR was recovered from a human donor in a cohort sampled during active COVID-19. The genes are TRBV10-2 and TRBJ1-5; no clear D gene. The DNA for the CDR3 is TGCGCCAGCAGTGAGGGCGGAGATCAGCCCCAGCATTTT. Translated: CASSEGGDQPQHF.